A selection of T cell receptor beta chains follows, all from one sample in a study of Ad26.COV2.S vaccination and SARS-CoV-2 variants. Profiled with immunoSEQ multiplex PCR; TCRdb holds only in-frame clones, not every one. The data show more than 400,000 clones, with about 90% seen just once and about 4.1% held by the top ten. Source: peripheral blood, taken in a trial of Ad26.COV2.S vaccine versus placebo. The receptors here all came from a person between 18 and 65 years old who received the Ad26.COV2.S COVID-19 vaccine or a placebo. Each CDR3 is given with its conserved first and last residue. The D gene is left open where the match is weak. Size values are once, few and many counts, or a class for expanded clones, and some rows have none.

clone_size,v_call,d_call,j_call,cdr3_aa,cdr3_nt
.,TRBV6-1,.,TRBJ2-7,CASSETGYEQYF,TGTGCCAGCAGTGAAACAGGATACGAGCAGTACTTC
once,TRBV5-8,TRBD1,TRBJ2-1,CASSRGQGTYNEQFF,TGTGCCAGCAGCCGGGGACAGGGGACCTACAATGAGCAGTTCTTC
few,TRBV7-8,.,TRBJ1-2,CASSLSGDYGYTF,TGTGCCAGCAGCTTAAGTGGGGACTATGGCTACACCTTC
.,TRBV6-2/TRBV6-3,.,TRBJ1-1,CASSPSRTEAFF,TGTGCCAGCAGTCCCAGCCGTACTGAAGCTTTCTTT
.,TRBV4-2,TRBD1,TRBJ1-3,CASGDRGWGSGNTIYF,TGTGCCAGCGGGGACAGGGGTTGGGGATCTGGAAACACCATATATTTT
.,TRBV24-1,.,TRBJ2-1,CATSGQGSYNEQFF,TGTGCCACCAGTGGTCAGGGTTCCTACAATGAGCAGTTCTTC
.,TRBV28,.,TRBJ1-5,CASRYYSNQPQHF,TGTGCCAGCAGATATTATAGCAATCAGCCCCAGCATTTT
.,TRBV29-1,.,TRBJ2-7,CSVGTKYEQYF,TGCAGCGTCGGGACAAAATACGAGCAGTACTTC
.,TRBV5-6,TRBD2,TRBJ2-1,CASSFGAGGQFF,TGTGCCAGCAGCTTTGGGGCGGGAGGGCAGTTCTTC
.,TRBV28,.,TRBJ2-7,CASIPSGTTYEQYF,TGTGCCAGCATCCCCTCCGGGACAACTTACGAGCAGTACTTC
.,TRBV9,TRBD2,TRBJ2-3,CASSVGFRTSGSTDTQYF,TGTGCCAGCAGCGTAGGGTTTCGGACTAGCGGAAGCACAGATACGCAGTATTTT
.,TRBV7-2,.,TRBJ2-1,CASSFLATGPLYNEQFF,TGTGCCAGCAGCTTTTTGGCCACGGGACCGCTCTACAATGAGCAGTTCTTC
.,TRBV18,.,TRBJ1-5,CASSPRWQAGNQPQHF,TGTGCCAGCTCACCACGTTGGCAGGCGGGCAATCAGCCCCAGCATTTT
few,TRBV2,.,TRBJ1-5,CASSPKTGRQPQHF,TGTGCCAGCAGCCCCAAAACAGGGCGTCAGCCCCAGCATTTT
.,TRBV10-3,.,TRBJ2-1,CAISTGTELYNEQFF,TGTGCCATCAGTACCGGGACGGAGCTTTACAATGAGCAGTTCTTC